A single TCR beta chain is shown here with its context. As yet, its antigen is unknown. With 60 Vbeta and 13 Jbeta primers, the PCR was carried out. Clones were sequenced by immunoSEQ multiplex PCR, and TCRdb holds only the in-frame ones, with some missing. Of around 150,000 clones in the sample, about 78% were seen once. Trimming cost V 3 bases and J 4 bases; bases outside gene matches: 12. The germline gives CDR1 SGHVS, CDR2 FNYEAQ. This CDR3 has 17 amino acids. The data originate from a study of cytomegalovirus exposure and HLA in healthy donors. Study results and caveats: CMV antigen specificity of three CMV-associated chains was confirmed in vitro. In terms of immune exposure information, only CMV serostatus was available. Researchers catalogued 164 TCR beta chains as cytomegalovirus-associated.

The specimen sequenced was PBMCs. This receptor was obtained from a male donor in good health and CMV-seronegative. This chain links TRBV7-6 with TRBJ1-3, with 7 bases fitting TRBD1. CDR3 nucleotides: TGTGCCAGCAGCTTGGCCGGGACAGCCATGTCGGGAAACACCATATATTTT. Amino acids: CASSLAGTAMSGNTIYF.